This T cell receptor (beta chain) comes out of a study of blood T cell repertoires in COVID-19. At the level of the study: COVID-19 samples collected from the United States, Italy and Spain covered acute and convalescent phases. T cells, B-cell-depleted T cells, or PBMCs provided the cDNA or gDNA that served as material.

As processed by the authors: Amplification with reference gene primers provided the estimates of nucleated cell counts. Sequencing was performed with immunoSEQ multiplex PCR; in TCRdb, only in-frame clones are kept and a portion is missing. D and trimming were read from the DNA, whereas the V and J calls and clone size are those reported in that table. Among about 120,000 clones listed, 80% to 90% were seen once. Sequencing input: peripheral blood. The receptor's source is a man in his 70s with active or convalescent COVID-19.

The CDR3 region has the DNA TGCGCCAGCAGCACCAATAGGGGGCGAAACACTGAAGCTTTCTTT. Its protein product is CASSTNRGRNTEAFF. The chain carries TRBV5-1 and TRBJ1-1; 7 bases agree with TRBD1. Germline V gene lookup returns CDR1 SGHRS and CDR2 YFSETQ. CDR3 length: 15 amino acids. V was clipped by 4 bases and J by 2 bases; unmatched bases: 8.